The next 2 T cell receptor beta chains were all read from a single sample in a study of blood T cell repertoires in COVID-19. Generated by immunoSEQ multiplex PCR, the TCRdb table keeps only in-frame clones and is missing some. The sample includes about 75,000 clones, 80% to 95% seen only once; the top ten take 6.9%. Material for sequencing was peripheral blood. The receptors shown here come from a human donor in a cohort sampled during active COVID-19.

Points on this clone: A read error may account for a junction end that differs from germline. This chain uses TRBV9 with TRBJ2-1; no reliable D call. This CDR3 is 13 amino acids long. The germline V gene has CDR1 SGDLS and CDR2 YYNGEE. The CDR3 DNA reads as TGTGCCAGCAGCGTAGGCTTCGACAATGGGCAGTTCTTC. It codes for CASSVGFDNGQFF.

The genes are TRBV10-3 and TRBJ1-2; tentatively, D is TRBD1 (6 bases). There are 14 residues in the CDR3. Trimming pared 6 bases from V and 3 bases from J, leaving 14 bases between. CDR1 and CDR2 (germline): ENHRY, SYGVKD. The CDR3 nucleotides read TGTGCCATCAGGCCGCGGACAGACGACTATGGCTACACCTTC. The encoded protein is CAIRPRTDDYGYTF.